Described below is a single T cell receptor beta chain sequence and its context. As originally analysed: Amplification with reference gene primers provided the estimates of nucleated cell counts. The assay was immunoSEQ multiplex PCR, and TCRdb's table has in-frame clones only and misses some. Clonal size and the V and J genes are those of that table, whereas D and trimming came from the DNA. The repertoire holds roughly 290,000 clones, 80% to 90% seen once, with approximately 4.2% in the top ten. The data stem from a study of blood T cell repertoires in COVID-19. Participants were aged about 18 to 100 years from approximately 25 US areas. Which cohort a participant joined came from the clinical history participants gave. Recovery among Cohort 3 donors was established by two negative PCRs, clearance, or symptom resolution. CDR1 and CDR2 (germline): SGHRS, YFSETQ. The CDR3 contains 16 residues. V shed 0 bases and J shed 0 bases, with 11 bases lying between them.

The chain uses TRBV5-1 and TRBJ2-3; tentatively, D is TRBD1 (5 bases). What was sequenced was PBMCs or T cells enriched from blood (not recorded which). The receptor was isolated from a woman aged 30 to 39 who had recovered from COVID-19. CDR3 DNA: TGCGCCAGCAGCTTGGGACAGTTTACTAGCACAGATACGCAGTATTTT. This translates into CASSLGQFTSTDTQYF. The full variable domain, rest sourced from reference TRBV5-1 and TRBJ2-3, is KAGVTQTPRYLIKTRGQQVTLSCSPISGHRSVSWYQQTPGQGLQFLFEYFSETQRNKGNFPGRFSGRQFSNSRSEMNVSTLELGDSALYLCASSLGQFTSTDTQYFGPGTRLTVL.